Below are 24 T cell receptor beta chains sequenced from a single sample in a study of CD8 T cells in Susac syndrome. RNA, at roughly 0.45 to 1 ug, was reverse transcribed with random hexamers. In TCRdb, the immunoSEQ multiplex PCR reads were re-called with MiXCR into one record per CDR3 protein. Among around 110,000 distinct CDR3 sequences listed, under 96% were seen once. The sample consisted of CD4+ T cells from PBMCs. The source of these receptors is a human donor with Susac syndrome.

The rearrangement links TRBV29-1 to TRBJ2-1; weak D call: TRBD1 (6 bases). The V gene's germline CDR1 is SQVTM and CDR2 ANQGSEA. CDR3 length: 15 amino acids. The V end lost 0 bases, the J end lost 4 bases, and 13 bases lay between the germline ends. CDR3 loop: CSVEEGTSVYNEQFF. Here the CDR3 DNA reads TGCAGCGTTGAAGAGGGGACATCAGTTTACAATGAGCAGTTCTTC.

The chain combines TRBV25-1 with TRBJ1-2; the D is unclear. The CDR3 length is 12 residues. V shed 1 base and J shed 5 bases, with 5 bases lying between them. Germline CDR1 reads MGHDK; CDR2 reads SYGVNS. The CDR3 DNA reads TGTGCCAGCAGTGAATTAGATTATGGCTACACCTTC. Its translation: CASSELDYGYTF.

The chain combines TRBV7-9 with TRBJ2-7; TRBD1 agrees at 12 bases. V lost 5 bases, J lost 5 bases, and 7 bases stayed unmatched. This CDR3 contains 15 residues. Per the germline V gene, CDR1 is SEHNR and CDR2 is FQNEAQ (reference sequence). CDR3 DNA: TGTGCCAGCAGCCAGGGAGGGACAGGGGGCGACGAGCAGTACTTC. Its translation: CASSQGGTGGDEQYF.

This rearrangement joins TRBV28 to TRBJ2-7; weak D call: TRBD1 (6 bases). The CDR3 is 13 amino acids. Germline-derived CDR1 and CDR2 are MDHEN and SYDVKM. Trimming took 6 bases from V and 5 from J, leaving 14 bases between them. The CDR3 sequence is CASRTLQGNEQYF. CDR3 bases: TGTGCCAGCAGGACCCTACAGGGTAACGAGCAGTACTTC. Drawing the rest from reference TRBV28 and TRBJ2-7, the complete variable domain is DVKVTQSSRYLVKRTGEKVFLECVQDMDHENMFWYRQDPGLGLRLIYFSYDVKMKEKGDIPEGYSVSREKKERFSLILESASTNQTSMYLCASRTLQGNEQYFGPGTRLTVT.

CDR3 residues: CASSDTGKEETQYF. In DNA form, the CDR3 reads TGTGCCAGCAGTGATACAGGGAAAGAAGAGACCCAGTACTTC. This chain uses TRBV28 with TRBJ2-5; a possible D gene is TRBD1 (6 bases). The CDR3 is made up of 14 amino acids. Trimming stripped 5 bases from V and 3 bases from J, with 13 bases between. The germline V gene has CDR1 MDHEN and CDR2 SYDVKM.

The V gene is TRBV29-1, the J gene TRBJ2-7, with 10 bases aligning to TRBD1. J was trimmed by 8 bases and V by 5 bases; bases with no gene match: 9. The CDR3 is made up of 13 amino acids. Germline V gene lookup returns CDR1 SQVTM and CDR2 ANQGSEA. The CDR3 DNA reads as TGCAGCGTTCTACCGGGACAGGGGATCCAGCAGTACTTC. Residues: CSVLPGQGIQQYF.

The chain recombines TRBV7-2 with TRBJ2-7, with no clear D. Germline V gene lookup returns CDR1 SGHTA and CDR2 FQGNSA. The CDR3 totals 15 residues. The germline V and J ends were trimmed by 1 base and 1 base, with 11 bases remaining between them. This chain's CDR3 is CASSLEVLVSYEQYF. The CDR3 DNA reads TGTGCCAGCAGCTTAGAGGTTCTGGTTTCCTACGAGCAGTACTTC.

The chain couples TRBV5-4 to TRBJ1-1, with no clear D. The CDR3 contains 13 residues. Germline V gene lookup returns CDR1 SGHNT and CDR2 YYREEE (reference sequence). V lost 1 base and J lost 5, with 9 bases in between. The CDR3 loop is CASSLFSGTEAFF. As DNA, the CDR3 is TGTGCCAGCAGCTTGTTTTCGGGGACTGAAGCTTTCTTT.

This rearrangement joins TRBV18 to TRBJ1-5; 7 nucleotides align to TRBD1. V dropped 3 bases and J dropped 7; count of bases not matched to a gene: 3. The CDR3 contains 13 residues. The germline V gene has CDR1 KGHSH and CDR2 LQKENI. In DNA, the CDR3 is TGTGCCAGCTCACCGGGACAGCACCAGCCCCAGCATTTT. Residues: CASSPGQHQPQHF.

This rearrangement joins TRBV19 to TRBJ2-1; D gene uncertain. From germline, CDR1 is LNHDA and CDR2 SQIVND (reference sequence). V lost 7 bases and J 6 bases, leaving 19 bases between the germline ends. The CDR3 runs 15 residues. This CDR3 reads CASTPGRALGNEQFF. CDR3 DNA sequence: TGTGCCAGTACCCCGGGCCGGGCCTTAGGCAATGAGCAGTTCTTC.

V and J are TRBV20-1 and TRBJ2-1; D possibly corresponds to TRBD2 (5 bases). V was shortened by 3 bases and J by 9 bases, with 9 bases between the two germline ends. This CDR3 is 11 amino acids long. In germline, CDR1 is DFQATT, CDR2 SNEGSKA (reference sequence). The CDR3 DNA is TGCAGTGCTAGTCAAGGACTTGAGCAGTTCTTC. It is translated as CSASQGLEQFF.

CDR3 nucleotides: TGTGCCAGCTCACCACTGCGGGAGAGCTACAATGAGCAGTTCTTC. Encoded protein: CASSPLRESYNEQFF. V gene TRBV18 combines with J gene TRBJ2-1; 7 bases are a match to TRBD2. V shed 1 base and J 3 bases; nucleotides not matched to a gene: 3. CDR1 is KGHSH and CDR2 is LQKENI in the germline V gene. The CDR3 spans 15 residues.

The genes are TRBV25-1 and TRBJ2-5, with TRBD1 identical over 8 bases. CDR3 size: 16 residues. CDR1 is MGHDK and CDR2 is SYGVNS in the germline V gene. V gave up 1 base and J gave up 5 bases; unmatched junction bases: 9. Here the CDR3 reads CASSEFAAGGAETQYF. The CDR3 DNA reads as TGTGCCAGCAGTGAATTTGCCGCAGGGGGCGCGGAGACCCAGTACTTC.

The V and J genes are TRBV10-3 and TRBJ1-1; unclear D gene. V was pared by 4 bases and J by 1 base, with 7 bases between. This CDR3 is built from 13 residues. Germline-derived CDR1 and CDR2 are ENHRY and SYGVKD. CDR3 nucleotides: TGTGCCATCAGTGTCGGCGCGAACACTGAAGCTTTCTTT. Protein: CAISVGANTEAFF.

This rearrangement joins TRBV11-2 to TRBJ2-7; D is perhaps TRBD1 (5 bases). The V end was cut by 8 bases, the J end by 7 bases, with 12 bases between. This CDR3 has 11 residues. Per germline, CDR1 SGHAT and CDR2 FQNNGV. DNA for the CDR3: TGTGCCAGCTCCAGGGTGGAAGAGCAGTACTTC. It encodes CASSRVEEQYF. Looking up the rest from reference TRBV11-2 and TRBJ2-7 gives the full variable domain: EAGVAQSPRYKIIEKRQSVAFWCNPISGHATLYWYQQILGQGPKLLIQFQNNGVVDDSQLPKDRFSAERLKGVDSTLKIQPAKLEDSAVYLCASSRVEEQYFGPGTRLTVT.

The J gene is TRBJ2-1, the V gene TRBV18; TRBD1 matches 7 bases. V trimming: 4 bases; J trimming: 7 bases; junction bases outside the gene matches: 7. This CDR3 comprises 14 residues. Germline CDR1 KGHSH, CDR2 LQKENI. The CDR3 here is CASSHKGAGNEQFF. The CDR3, as DNA: TGTGCCAGCTCACACAAGGGGGCTGGGAATGAGCAGTTCTTC.

The sample holds one count of this clonotype. The chain couples TRBV27 to TRBJ2-1; D unclear. The germline V and J ends were trimmed by 3 bases and 0 bases, with 9 bases remaining between them. Germline V lookup: CDR1 MNHEY, CDR2 SMNVEV (reference sequence). The CDR3 runs 15 residues. The CDR3 protein is CASSLSYSSYNEQFF. In DNA, the CDR3 is TGTGCCAGCAGTTTGAGTTATAGCTCCTACAATGAGCAGTTCTTC.

The chain links TRBV20-1 to TRBJ2-5; TRBD2 matches 13 bases. There are 16 residues in the CDR3. Germline CDR1 reads DFQATT; CDR2 reads SNEGSKA (reference sequence). V lost 1 base to trimming and J lost 3 bases; unmatched junction nucleotides: 5. CDR3 amino acids: CSARGTSGSRKETQYF. In DNA, the CDR3 is TGCAGTGCTAGAGGGACTAGCGGGAGTCGAAAAGAGACCCAGTACTTC.

A single count supports this clonotype. The gene calls are TRBV5-6 and TRBJ2-5, with D possibly called TRBD1 or TRBD2 (5 bases each). CDR1 is SGHDT and CDR2 is YYEEEE in the germline V gene. The V gene lost 4 bases and the J gene lost 2 bases, with 12 bases spanning the gap. CDR3 size: 14 residues. The CDR3 sequence: CASSVGTRQETQYF. CDR3 in DNA: TGTGCCAGCAGCGTCGGGACGCGGCAAGAGACCCAGTACTTC.

The genes are TRBV4-2 and TRBJ1-2; tentative D call: TRBD1 (5 bases). The CDR3 has 14 amino acids. Germline CDR1 and CDR2: LGHNA and YNFKEQ. Deletions cut 0 bases from V and 8 bases from J, with 13 bases between. CDR3 sequence (DNA): TGTGCCAGCAGCCAAGATTTAACGGGGGGGGGCTACACCTTC. Protein: CASSQDLTGGGYTF.

The chain carries TRBV6-5 and TRBJ1-5; D unclear. The ends were cut back, 2 bases at V and 0 bases at J, with 8 bases in the middle. The CDR3 extends over 15 amino acids. The germline V gene has CDR1 MNHEY and CDR2 SVGAGI. This chain's CDR3 is CASSYPQYSNQPQHF. The CDR3 bases are TGTGCCAGCAGTTACCCTCAGTATAGCAATCAGCCCCAGCATTTT.

This chain's CDR3 is CSAPGTSISYEQYF. In DNA form, the CDR3 reads TGCAGTGCTCCCGGGACTAGCATCTCCTACGAGCAGTACTTC. This chain uses TRBV20-1 with TRBJ2-7, with 9 bases identical to TRBD2. With 5 bases clipped from V and 0 bases from J, the junction kept 5 bases outside the gene matches. The length of the CDR3 is 14 residues. The germline V gene encodes CDR1 DFQATT and CDR2 SNEGSKA (reference sequence).

The chain uses TRBV11-2 and TRBJ2-2; 8 bases map to TRBD1. The V gene's germline CDR1 is SGHAT and CDR2 FQNNGV. V shed 1 base, J shed 7 bases, and the junction held 8 bases outside the gene matches. CDR3 length: 16 residues. The CDR3 nucleotides read TGTGCCAGCAGCTTAGGGGCGACAGGGGTTGGCGGGGAGCTGTTTTTT. Encoded protein: CASSLGATGVGGELFF.

The genes are TRBV6-5 and TRBJ2-7; a possible D gene is TRBD1 (6 bases). Germline CDR1 MNHEY, CDR2 SVGAGI. The CDR3 totals 20 residues. The germline V and J ends were trimmed by 2 bases and 3 bases, with 29 bases remaining between them. CDR3 DNA sequence: TGTGCCAGCAGTTACCGTCTGGGGGCCGGCATTGCGGAGCGTCTCTACGAGCAGTACTTC. Residues: CASSYRLGAGIAERLYEQYF.